These T cell receptor beta chains were read from a single sample in a study of siplizumab effects on memory and regulatory T cells. Sequenced by immunoSEQ multiplex PCR; TCRdb stores in-frame clones only, minus some. Among about 72,000 clones listed, 91% were seen once. The specimen was CD8+ T cells sorted from blood. The receptor source for this set is a human donor in good health. CDR3s include the opening cysteine and the closing phenylalanine or tryptophan. Each record gives: J gene, V gene, CDR3 length, D gene, clone size, CDR3 DNA, CDR3 protein. A D gene is named only where the DNA matches it firmly. A row's size may be missing; if present it is once, few, many or a size class.

j_call: TRBJ2-3
v_call: TRBV7-9
cdr3_length: 14
d_call: .
clone_size: once
cdr3_nt: TGTGCCAGCAGCTTAGTCCAGGGTACAGATACGCAGTATTTT
cdr3_aa: CASSLVQGTDTQYF

j_call: TRBJ2-1
v_call: TRBV19
cdr3_length: 15
d_call: .
clone_size: few
cdr3_nt: TGTGCCAGTAGTATTGAACTACTTACCTACAATGAGCAGTTCTTC
cdr3_aa: CASSIELLTYNEQFF

j_call: TRBJ2-5
v_call: TRBV29-1
cdr3_length: 14
d_call: TRBD2
clone_size: .
cdr3_nt: TGCAGCGTTAGCGGGGATAGCGGGATTGAGACCCAGTACTTC
cdr3_aa: CSVSGDSGIETQYF

j_call: TRBJ1-1
v_call: TRBV5-4
cdr3_length: 12
d_call: .
clone_size: .
cdr3_nt: TGTGCCAGCAGCGCGGGGACAAAGGAGGCTTTCTTT
cdr3_aa: CASSAGTKEAFF

j_call: TRBJ2-7
v_call: TRBV7-9
cdr3_length: 15
d_call: .
clone_size: once
cdr3_nt: TGTGCCAGCAGCTTAAGTGTACAGGGTTACAACGAGCAGTACTTC
cdr3_aa: CASSLSVQGYNEQYF

j_call: TRBJ1-2
v_call: TRBV6-6
cdr3_length: 15
d_call: .
clone_size: .
cdr3_nt: TGTGCCAGCAGTTACCTAACGCTTACAGATTATGGCTACACCTTC
cdr3_aa: CASSYLTLTDYGYTF

j_call: TRBJ2-7
v_call: TRBV27
cdr3_length: 15
d_call: TRBD2
clone_size: .
cdr3_nt: TGTGCCAGCGGGCTAGCGGGATTCATGAGGAACGAGCAGTACTTC
cdr3_aa: CASGLAGFMRNEQYF

j_call: TRBJ2-7
v_call: TRBV19
cdr3_length: 16
d_call: TRBD1
clone_size: .
cdr3_nt: TGTGCCAGTAGTATGGGACAGGGGTTGAGCTCCTACGAGCAGTACTTC
cdr3_aa: CASSMGQGLSSYEQYF

j_call: TRBJ2-1
v_call: TRBV19
cdr3_length: 15
d_call: TRBD1
clone_size: .
cdr3_nt: TGTGCCAGTCGAGGACAGGGAGTTTATTACAATGAGCAGTTCTTC
cdr3_aa: CASRGQGVYYNEQFF

j_call: TRBJ1-1
v_call: TRBV18
cdr3_length: 13
d_call: .
clone_size: .
cdr3_nt: TGTGCCAGCGCCTTCACAGAGAACACTGAAGCTTTCTTT
cdr3_aa: CASAFTENTEAFF

j_call: TRBJ2-4
v_call: TRBV9
cdr3_length: 15
d_call: .
clone_size: once
cdr3_nt: TGTGCCAGCAGCGTAGGTGGGTTAGCCAAAAACATTCAGTACTTC
cdr3_aa: CASSVGGLAKNIQYF

j_call: TRBJ2-2
v_call: TRBV5-5
cdr3_length: 16
d_call: .
clone_size: .
cdr3_nt: TGTGCCAGCAGCTCCTTAGCGGAAGAGAACACCGGGGAGCTGTTTTTT
cdr3_aa: CASSSLAEENTGELFF

j_call: TRBJ2-7
v_call: TRBV4-1
cdr3_length: 14
d_call: .
clone_size: .
cdr3_nt: TGCGCCAGCAGCCCCCATTTAACCGGCTACGAGCAGTACTTC
cdr3_aa: CASSPHLTGYEQYF

j_call: TRBJ1-2
v_call: TRBV7-9
cdr3_length: 16
d_call: .
clone_size: .
cdr3_nt: TGTGCCAGCAGCTTTTCTCTTCCAGGGCAGAACTATGGCTACACCTTC
cdr3_aa: CASSFSLPGQNYGYTF

j_call: TRBJ2-2
v_call: TRBV9
cdr3_length: 16
d_call: .
clone_size: .
cdr3_nt: TGTGCCAGCAGCGTAGTACGGGCCGGGAGCACCGGGGAGCTGTTTTTT
cdr3_aa: CASSVVRAGSTGELFF

j_call: TRBJ1-2
v_call: TRBV6-5
cdr3_length: 12
d_call: TRBD1
clone_size: .
cdr3_nt: TGTGCCAGCAGCGCAGGGGGCAATGGCTACACCTTC
cdr3_aa: CASSAGGNGYTF

j_call: TRBJ2-1
v_call: TRBV11-3
cdr3_length: 15
d_call: .
clone_size: .
cdr3_nt: TGTGCCAGCAGCTTAGGCGTAGGCGCCTACAATGAGCAGTTCTTC
cdr3_aa: CASSLGVGAYNEQFF

j_call: TRBJ2-6
v_call: TRBV4-1
cdr3_length: 15
d_call: .
clone_size: .
cdr3_nt: TGCGCCAGCAGCTCTTCTACCTCTGGGGCCAACGTCCTGACTTTC
cdr3_aa: CASSSSTSGANVLTF

j_call: TRBJ1-5
v_call: TRBV5-8
cdr3_length: 14
d_call: TRBD1
clone_size: once
cdr3_nt: TGTGCCAGCAGCTGGACAGGGGCCAATCAGCCCCAGCATTTT
cdr3_aa: CASSWTGANQPQHF

j_call: TRBJ2-5
v_call: TRBV5-6
cdr3_length: 14
d_call: TRBD1
clone_size: .
cdr3_nt: TGTGCCAGCAGCTTTGGGACAGGGTCTCGAGAGCAGTACTTC
cdr3_aa: CASSFGTGSREQYF

j_call: TRBJ2-1
v_call: TRBV4-1
cdr3_length: 14
d_call: TRBD1
clone_size: .
cdr3_nt: TGCGCCAGCAGCCCTCGGACAGGGGACAATGAGCAGTTCTTC
cdr3_aa: CASSPRTGDNEQFF

j_call: TRBJ1-1
v_call: TRBV4-1
cdr3_length: 13
d_call: .
clone_size: once
cdr3_nt: TGCGCCAGCAGCCAAGGGTTGAGGACTGAAGCTTTCTTT
cdr3_aa: CASSQGLRTEAFF

j_call: TRBJ2-3
v_call: TRBV9
cdr3_length: 13
d_call: .
clone_size: .
cdr3_nt: TGTGCCAGCAGCGTAGCGAGCACAGATACGCAGTATTTT
cdr3_aa: CASSVASTDTQYF

j_call: TRBJ2-4
v_call: TRBV27
cdr3_length: 16
d_call: .
clone_size: .
cdr3_nt: TGTGCCAGCAGTTTATTTTCAGGGGGGGCCAAAAACATTCAGTACTTC
cdr3_aa: CASSLFSGGAKNIQYF

j_call: TRBJ2-1
v_call: TRBV6-5
cdr3_length: 15
d_call: TRBD1
clone_size: .
cdr3_nt: TGTGCCAGCATCGCCGGGACAGGGTTTTACGGTGAGCAGTTCTTC
cdr3_aa: CASIAGTGFYGEQFF

j_call: TRBJ2-1
v_call: TRBV7-3
cdr3_length: 15
d_call: TRBD2
clone_size: .
cdr3_nt: TGTGCCAGCAAGGAACCCCCTAGCGGGAGGGGTGAGCAGTTCTTC
cdr3_aa: CASKEPPSGRGEQFF

j_call: TRBJ2-7
v_call: TRBV4-2
cdr3_length: 15
d_call: .
clone_size: .
cdr3_nt: TGTGCCAGCAGCCAAGATAGGGCATTAGCCTACGAGCAGTACTTC
cdr3_aa: CASSQDRALAYEQYF

j_call: TRBJ2-7
v_call: TRBV11-2
cdr3_length: 12
d_call: .
clone_size: .
cdr3_nt: TGTGCCAGCAGCTTACCAGGGTACGAGCAGTACTTC
cdr3_aa: CASSLPGYEQYF

j_call: TRBJ2-7
v_call: TRBV19
cdr3_length: 15
d_call: .
clone_size: .
cdr3_nt: TGTGCCAGTAGTATTCTGGCCGGGGGACCCAACGAGCAGTACTTC
cdr3_aa: CASSILAGGPNEQYF

j_call: TRBJ2-5
v_call: TRBV6-5
cdr3_length: 13
d_call: .
clone_size: .
cdr3_nt: TGTGCCAGCAGCCCTATCTCGAGGGAGACCCAGTACTTC
cdr3_aa: CASSPISRETQYF

j_call: TRBJ2-1
v_call: TRBV6-6
cdr3_length: 16
d_call: TRBD2
clone_size: .
cdr3_nt: TGTGCCAGCAGTTACTCCGGGACTAGCTGGACTGATGAGCAGTTCTTC
cdr3_aa: CASSYSGTSWTDEQFF

j_call: TRBJ1-2
v_call: TRBV10-1
cdr3_length: 13
d_call: .
clone_size: .
cdr3_nt: TGCGCCAGCAGTGAAAGGGTTGACTATGGCTACACCTTC
cdr3_aa: CASSERVDYGYTF

j_call: TRBJ2-5
v_call: TRBV5-1
cdr3_length: 14
d_call: TRBD1
clone_size: .
cdr3_nt: TGCGCCAGCAACCAGGGGGTCCTCCAAGAGACCCAGTACTTC
cdr3_aa: CASNQGVLQETQYF

j_call: TRBJ1-5
v_call: TRBV6-5
cdr3_length: 15
d_call: .
clone_size: .
cdr3_nt: TGTGCCAGCAGTTACTCGACAGGAGTTAGTCAGCCCCAGCATTTT
cdr3_aa: CASSYSTGVSQPQHF

j_call: TRBJ2-1
v_call: TRBV7-9
cdr3_length: 15
d_call: .
clone_size: .
cdr3_nt: TGTGCCAGCAGCTTAGGAAGTTCATCCTACAATGAGCAGTTCTTC
cdr3_aa: CASSLGSSSYNEQFF

j_call: TRBJ2-7
v_call: TRBV5-6
cdr3_length: 13
d_call: .
clone_size: .
cdr3_nt: TGTGCCAGCAGTCACCACTCAGGGGATGGGCAGTACTTC
cdr3_aa: CASSHHSGDGQYF

j_call: TRBJ2-1
v_call: TRBV11-2
cdr3_length: 20
d_call: TRBD2
clone_size: .
cdr3_nt: TGTGCCAGCAGCTTAGAGGGGCGACTAGCGGCTATTAGCTCCTACAATGAGCAGTTCTTC
cdr3_aa: CASSLEGRLAAISSYNEQFF

j_call: TRBJ2-3
v_call: TRBV11-2
cdr3_length: 15
d_call: .
clone_size: few
cdr3_nt: TGTGCCAGCAGCTTAACCGGAGGTGGGACAGATACGCAGTATTTT
cdr3_aa: CASSLTGGGTDTQYF

j_call: TRBJ1-1
v_call: TRBV9
cdr3_length: 16
d_call: TRBD1
clone_size: .
cdr3_nt: TGTGCCAGCAGCGGGCACCGGGACAGGGAGAACACTGAAGCTTTCTTT
cdr3_aa: CASSGHRDRENTEAFF

j_call: TRBJ1-5
v_call: TRBV7-8
cdr3_length: 12
d_call: .
clone_size: many
cdr3_nt: TGTGCCAGCAGCTTATTGAATCAGCCCCAGCATTTT
cdr3_aa: CASSLLNQPQHF

j_call: TRBJ2-4
v_call: TRBV11-3
cdr3_length: 16
d_call: .
clone_size: .
cdr3_nt: TGTGCCAGCAGCGAAAAGTGGCAACTAGCCAAAAACATTCAGTACTTC
cdr3_aa: CASSEKWQLAKNIQYF

j_call: TRBJ1-1
v_call: TRBV29-1
cdr3_length: 14
d_call: TRBD1
clone_size: .
cdr3_nt: TGCAGCGTAGGAATACAGGGGGCGTGGACTGAAGCTTTCTTT
cdr3_aa: CSVGIQGAWTEAFF

j_call: TRBJ2-3
v_call: TRBV4-1
cdr3_length: 16
d_call: .
clone_size: .
cdr3_nt: TGCGCCAGCAGCCAGAGGGTCACGCCCGGCACAGATACGCAGTATTTT
cdr3_aa: CASSQRVTPGTDTQYF

j_call: TRBJ2-4
v_call: TRBV2
cdr3_length: 14
d_call: .
clone_size: .
cdr3_nt: TGTGCCAGCAGTGATCAAGCGGGTTGGAACATTCAGTACTTC
cdr3_aa: CASSDQAGWNIQYF

j_call: TRBJ1-5
v_call: TRBV19
cdr3_length: 14
d_call: .
clone_size: few
cdr3_nt: TGTGCCAGTAGTACTTTAGTGGGGAATCAGCCCCAGCATTTT
cdr3_aa: CASSTLVGNQPQHF

j_call: TRBJ1-2
v_call: TRBV2
cdr3_length: 14
d_call: TRBD1
clone_size: .
cdr3_nt: TGTGCCAGCACTGCACAGGGGGCCGGGGAGGTCTACACCTTC
cdr3_aa: CASTAQGAGEVYTF

j_call: TRBJ2-7
v_call: TRBV19
cdr3_length: 14
d_call: TRBD1
clone_size: .
cdr3_nt: TGTGCCAGTAGTCAGACAGGGGGTCGGTACGAGCAGTACTTC
cdr3_aa: CASSQTGGRYEQYF

j_call: TRBJ1-1
v_call: TRBV19
cdr3_length: 16
d_call: .
clone_size: .
cdr3_nt: TGTGCCAGTAGTTGGTCATCCCAGATTATGAACACTGAAGCTTTCTTT
cdr3_aa: CASSWSSQIMNTEAFF

j_call: TRBJ2-1
v_call: TRBV11-2
cdr3_length: 14
d_call: .
clone_size: .
cdr3_nt: TGTGCCAGCAGCTTAGTCGGGTGGGTCCATGAGCAGTTCTTC
cdr3_aa: CASSLVGWVHEQFF

j_call: TRBJ2-7
v_call: TRBV5-1
cdr3_length: 14
d_call: .
clone_size: .
cdr3_nt: TGCGCCAGCAGCTCTGAAGGACGGCTATACGAGCAGTACTTC
cdr3_aa: CASSSEGRLYEQYF

j_call: TRBJ2-7
v_call: TRBV15
cdr3_length: 12
d_call: TRBD1
clone_size: .
cdr3_nt: TGTGCCACCAGCGGACAGGGCCACGAGCAGTACTTC
cdr3_aa: CATSGQGHEQYF

j_call: TRBJ2-7
v_call: TRBV15
cdr3_length: 15
d_call: TRBD1
clone_size: .
cdr3_nt: TGTGCCACCAGCAGAGTGGGACAGAACTCCTACGAGCAGTACTTC
cdr3_aa: CATSRVGQNSYEQYF

j_call: TRBJ2-1
v_call: TRBV6-6
cdr3_length: 16
d_call: TRBD1
clone_size: once
cdr3_nt: TGTGCCAGCAGTTACTCGGGACAGTTCTCCTGGGATGAGCAGTTCTTC
cdr3_aa: CASSYSGQFSWDEQFF

j_call: TRBJ1-1
v_call: TRBV7-9
cdr3_length: 12
d_call: .
clone_size: few
cdr3_nt: TGTGCCAGCAGCTTACGGTGGGAGGCAGCTTTCTTT
cdr3_aa: CASSLRWEAAFF

j_call: TRBJ2-7
v_call: TRBV4-1
cdr3_length: 15
d_call: .
clone_size: .
cdr3_nt: TGCGCCAGCAATGAACACCACCCACCTCCCGACGAGCAGTACTTC
cdr3_aa: CASNEHHPPPDEQYF

j_call: TRBJ1-1
v_call: TRBV6-1
cdr3_length: 12
d_call: .
clone_size: many
cdr3_nt: TGTGCCACCAAATTAGCGGACACTGAAGCTTTCTTT
cdr3_aa: CATKLADTEAFF

j_call: TRBJ1-1
v_call: TRBV7-6
cdr3_length: 16
d_call: .
clone_size: .
cdr3_nt: TGTGCCAGCACTCCCTCAGTCAGGGAGACGAACACTGAAGCTTTCTTT
cdr3_aa: CASTPSVRETNTEAFF

j_call: TRBJ2-2
v_call: TRBV7-6
cdr3_length: 15
d_call: .
clone_size: once
cdr3_nt: TGTGCCAGCAGCTTTACAGGGCCGAACACCGGGGAGCTGTTTTTT
cdr3_aa: CASSFTGPNTGELFF

j_call: TRBJ2-3
v_call: TRBV4-1
cdr3_length: 13
d_call: .
clone_size: once
cdr3_nt: TGCGCCAGCAGCCCTCCATCGGGGTATACGCAGTATTTT
cdr3_aa: CASSPPSGYTQYF